The text below deals with one T cell receptor (beta chain). This clonotype was seen a handful of times. The specificity of this receptor is unknown. Per-base qualities were not stored, and no clone one base away is much larger. In the ophthalmopathy patients, disease was moderately to severely active, with a Clinical Activity Score of 3 or more, a NOSPECS grade of 4 or more, and a duration of less than 3 months. Exclusion was applied to patients with uncontrolled infections, other autoimmune diseases, pregnancy or lactation. Diagnoses were based on clinical symptoms, serum thyroxine and TRAb, thyroid ultrasound and orbital computed tomography. PBMCs were separated from roughly 10 ml of fresh peripheral blood using Ficoll-Paque density gradient centrifugation. Total RNA was extracted with Trizol reagent, and quality was checked on an Agilent 2100 Bioanalyzer. Amplification of TCR beta CDR3 regions was carried out from RNA transcripts. The TCR CDR3 was subjected to a first round of RT-PCR using the HTBI primer set and the Qiagen OneStep RT-PCR kit. A second multiplex PCR round built the libraries, followed by size selection and purification. The libraries were sequenced on an Illumina HiSeq2000 using paired-end 100 bp reads. In the paper's pipeline: SOAPnuke was used to process the raw data, throwing out any read that contained adapters or uncalled bases, had a mean Phred below 15, or lacked an exact constant-primer or identifier match. COPE v1.2.5 was used to merge high-quality paired reads, and clonotypes were defined as unique nucleotide sequences. MiTCR v1.1 was used to align clonotypes to the IMGT TRBV, TRBD and TRBJ reference segments. The analysis was restricted to V-J combinations with a frequency above 0.0001, which together covered roughly 99% of the repertoires. The TCS score was defined as the ratio of F50 (clonal expansion) to E x V (chaos), calculated using BLOSUM62-based TCRdist between CDR3 peptides within each V-J. Welch's t-statistics and random forest reduced around 510 V-J features to 10 to 15, which were used in a naive Bayes classifier (R e1071). TCRdb reran the public reads through fastp at Q25 and MiXCR, keeping productive beta chains. Under each unique CDR3 protein, matching rows form one entry showing the most common genes and DNA. What appears here as the V and J calls and clone size reflects TCRdb's work, not the paper's. The sample data list 500,000 or so distinct CDR3 sequences, and around 15% of these were observed just once. Roughly 29% of the sample comes from the top ten.

The record originates from a study of T cells in Graves' hyperthyroidism and ophthalmopathy (dated by TCRdb to the late 2010s). A note on the overall study: Peripheral blood was collected at initial diagnosis, before any treatment. A discovery cohort of about a hundred patients, 43 with Graves' ophthalmopathy and 57 with stable Graves' hyperthyroidism, was used to find distinguishing TCR V-J signatures. Whether ophthalmopathy could be predicted prospectively was tested in an independent validation cohort made up of roughly 19 hyperthyroidism patients plus 17 patients who later progressed to ophthalmopathy. The 75 to 100 discovery patients were divided at random into training and test sets in a 7:3 ratio. Thyroid tissue and blood T-cell repertoires from six or seven Graves' hyperthyroidism patients were also compared in the study. Following sampling, methimazole starting at 30 mg daily was given to hyperthyroidism patients, and high-dose intravenous methylprednisolone was given to ophthalmopathy patients. TCR Vbeta CDR3 sequencing of 130 to 150 peripheral blood samples (43 ophthalmopathy, 70 to 85 hyperthyroidism and around 17 progressor patients) is reported in the paper.

The full study reports these points: Most expanded thyroid clonotypes (frequency above 0.001) were also detected in blood, suggesting blood repertoires may reflect thyroid immune responses. Sample size was not statistically predetermined, and blinding of investigators to group allocation was not performed. In validation, the model predicted progression to ophthalmopathy with approximately 70% sensitivity and 72% to 85% specificity, a median of around six months before onset. Ophthalmopathy was separated from stable hyperthyroidism by a 13 V-J signature model, with approximately 90% sensitivity and about 84% specificity obtained in cross-validation and 80%/75% obtained in testing.

V and J are truncated by 5 bases and 7 bases respectively, leaving an intervening sequence of 18 bases. Measured from the cysteine to the phenylalanine, the CDR3 is 14 residues long. Only the CDR3 portion is preserved as DNA: 42 bases, with reading frame beginning at the first base. CDR1 and CDR2 were assigned from the germline V gene as MNHEY and SVGEGT. This receptor chain uses TRBV6-2 or TRBV6-3 and TRBJ2-7; 5 matching bases give a weak D call of TRBD2. The sequencing sample was made of blood. This TCR derives from a woman between 25 and 40 years old with Graves' ophthalmopathy. The CDR3 amino acid sequence is: CASSPSIGSGEQYF. DNA sequence: TGTGCCAGCAGTCCCTCCATTGGGTCGGGGGAGCAGTACTTC.